The source of this T cell receptor (beta chain) is a study of blood T cell repertoires in COVID-19. Overall study: T cells, B-cell-depleted T cells, or PBMCs supplied cDNA or gDNA.

CDR3 length equals 12 residues. Germline V gene data show CDR1 as ENHRY and CDR2 as SYGVKD. V was trimmed by 3 bases and J by 4 bases, leaving 7 bases between them. Clones were read by immunoSEQ multiplex PCR, and TCRdb kept only the in-frame ones, dropping some. The sample holds a few hundred thousand clones, approximately 80% seen once. Sequences were obtained from peripheral blood. The source of this sequence is an elderly woman with active or convalescent COVID-19. The chain couples TRBV10-3 to TRBJ2-7; a possible D gene is TRBD1 (5 bases). The CDR3 here is CAISEAGYEQYF. As DNA, the CDR3 is TGTGCCATCAGTGAAGCAGGGTACGAGCAGTACTTC.